This T cell receptor beta chain was documented in a study of shared clonotypes between healthy human individuals (TCRdb year 2020). Study-wide context: Three men and a couple of women, aged 18 to 49 years, made up the cohort. For each donor, CD4 naive and CD4 memory were each run on three plates, CD8 naive on two plates, and CD8 memory on one plate. Blood TCR repertoires of about 5 healthy adults were deeply sequenced to estimate repertoire size and the extent of clonotype sharing between individuals. To increase sequencing depth and limit assay-specific biases, TCR repertoire library preparation and sequencing were carried out by different laboratories using diverse techniques. Between about 0.94 and 8.9 billion PBMCs per donor were obtained by leukapheresis.

CDR1 is given as LGHNA and CDR2 as YNFKEQ, both from the germline V gene. The CDR3 holds 15 amino acids from the cysteine to the phenylalanine. Solely the CDR3 DNA is kept, with 45 bases framed from the first base. Trimming at the junction amounts to 1 base on V and 6 bases on J, and the germline ends lie 15 bases apart. Using the deep immunoSEQ assay, multiplex PCR amplified TCR CDR3 regions from genomic DNA. For each cell subset, the extracted genomic DNA was distributed evenly across all wells of several immunoSEQ 96-well plates, and each plate served as one replicate. For sorted subsets, approximately 210 ng genomic DNA, equal to some 28,000 T cell genomes, was loaded into each replicate PCR. The purified libraries were quantified using a Qubit 3.0 fluorometer, sized with a Bioanalyzer 2100, and then quantified again using the KAPA Library Quantification kit. Every immunoSEQ 96-well plate was sequenced on a dedicated single-read 150-cycle Illumina NextSeq 550 flow cell. The published analysis was carried out like this. Because the immunoSEQ output held only junctional sequences and lacked quality scores, the filtering could not match the filtering applied to full-length reads. Sequences were annotated with PyIR, a Python wrapper for IgBLAST v1.9, using IMGT germline references to assign V/J genes and CDR3. Reads with weak V/J assignments (E-value above 1e-6), missing CDR3, stop codons, out-of-frame junctions, or ambiguous translated residues were removed. V3J clonotypes were defined by identical inferred V gene, J gene, and CDR3 amino acid sequence. To compute the percentage overlap between repertoires, the number of shared unique clonotypes was divided by the size of the smaller repertoire. Repertoire richness was assessed with RTK rarefaction, the Chao1 estimator, and Recon v2.1 estimates of unobserved clonotypes. Generation probabilities for all TCRbeta clonotypes obtained by the gDNA method from a handful of donors were computed using OLGA. TCRdb re-hosts the immuneACCESS table, in-frame sequences only. Its copies lack some clones; in the studies checked, an unresolved V gene accounts for under half of them, and the cause for the rest is not known. V and J calls and clone size are copied from that table; D and trimming were computed from the DNA. The sample table contains around 1.1 million clones; only one count was recorded for 75% to 85% of them. 0.5% to 0.65% of the sample is taken by the ten largest.

With regard to this clone: Its antigen has not been determined. No much larger clone is present one base from it, and per-base qualities are unavailable.

Study-wide conclusions, independent of this receptor: About 5% of naive CD4, approximately 3.7% of naive CD8, around 2.3% of memory CD4, and 0.4% of memory CD8 clonotypes were shared across a few donors. Larger estimated clonotype richness was generally found for naive subsets than for memory subsets. The genetic and exposure-history diversity represented was limited by the small number of donors. Compared with non-shared clonotypes, clonotypes shared by all four sorted-subset donors had higher generation probabilities. Pairwise subsampling indicated that sequencing depth was expected to affect the degree of clonotype sharing among donors. Sampling was restricted to blood, and TCR repertoires in tissue are likely to differ from TCR repertoires in blood. Even with the large sequencing depth, rarefaction of the sorted-subset datasets indicated that sequencing was incomplete.

Donors were healthy HIV-negative adults with no recently reported acute infections or vaccinations. All donors were Caucasian adults living in Nashville, Tennessee, USA. Magnetic negative selection was used to enrich CD4+ T cells, after which naive cells were positively selected on CD45RA and the negative fraction became the memory subset. Blood was obtained by leukapheresis, after which PBMCs were separated by Ficoll-Histopaque density gradient centrifugation and cryopreserved in liquid nitrogen vapor phase. Analytical flow cytometry was used to check the purity and quantity of every magnetically sorted T cell population. Each sorted fraction had its genomic DNA isolated and then quantified by UV absorbance on a Nanodrop 2000c.

The chain joins TRBV4-2 to TRBJ1-2; a tentative D match to TRBD1 spans 5 bases. The specimen was memory CD4+ T cells from PBMCs. Per the publication, the cell subset or site label means: CD45RA-negative fraction. The sequence came from a man aged 18 to 29 in good health. Some clones in this sample may be carry-over from other donors' samples. This receptor carries the CDR3 CASSQVQGNANGYTF. The DNA is as follows: TGTGCCAGCAGCCAAGTGCAGGGTAATGCAAATGGCTACACCTTC.